What follows describes a single T cell receptor (beta chain). The antigen remains undetermined. Every bit of the isolated RNA underwent reverse transcription, so sequencing read expressed TCRB transcripts. The data were produced by immunoSEQ multiplex PCR, yet TCRdb's version contains in-frame clones alone and is incomplete. The table has about 350,000 clones, around 20% seen once; the top ten hold 0.044%. This entry belongs to a study of beta chain features in type 1 diabetes. Study-wide background: What patients shared with healthy donors was a similar profile of age, gender and cell yields. Regarding the study as a whole: The study found that naive, central memory and Treg TCRB repertoires appeared more similar in patients than in healthy donors.

The collection from each donor was one heparinised blood draw averaging approximately 110 mL. Sorting that relied on CD45RO/CCR7/CD25/CD127/CD95/CD27 yielded CD4+ naive, central memory, regulatory and stem cell-like memory cells. The CDR3 spans 13 residues. V gave up 1 base and J gave up 8 bases, with 12 bases separating them. Germline CDR1 SGHNT, CDR2 YYREEE (reference sequence). The sample taken for sequencing was naive CD4+ T cells from blood. The TCR was taken from a woman aged 18-30 years in good health. The rearrangement links TRBV5-4 to TRBJ1-2; perhaps TRBD1 as D (6 bases). CDR3 DNA sequence: TGTGCCAGCAGCTTGCAGGGGAACGTAGGCTACACCTTC. Its translation is CASSLQGNVGYTF.